A selection of T cell receptor beta chains follows, all from one sample in a study of CD8+ T cells in alopecia areata. Data came from immunoSEQ multiplex PCR; TCRdb stores just in-frame clones and leaves some out. Among about 150,000 clones listed, roughly 44% were seen once. Material for sequencing was CD4+ T cells sorted from blood. The receptors come from a human donor with alopecia areata. The CDR3 runs from the conserved cysteine through the conserved F or W. The D gene is left open where the match is weak. Some rows mark clone size as missing; the rest say once, few, many or name a class of expanded clone.

cdr3_nt	cdr3_aa	d_call	v_call	j_call	clone_size
TGCGCCAGCAGGCCTCTGGCAGGGGACAATGAGCAGTTCTTC	CASRPLAGDNEQFF	NA	TRBV5-1	TRBJ2-1	NA
TGTGCCAGCAGTGTTACGGGATCAGGCTACAATGAGCAGTTCTTC	CASSVTGSGYNEQFF	NA	TRBV7-2	TRBJ2-1	NA
TGTGCCAGTAGAAAAGAAGAGACCCAGTACTTC	CASRKEETQYF	NA	TRBV19	TRBJ2-5	NA
TGTGCCAGCAGTTATCGGGCCCCCAGATACAATGAGCAGTTCTTC	CASSYRAPRYNEQFF	NA	TRBV6-5	TRBJ2-1	NA
TGTGCCATCGGGTCGAGCGGGAGCAGGGATGAGCCCCAGCATTTT	CAIGSSGSRDEPQHF	NA	TRBV10-3	TRBJ1-5	NA
TGTGCCAGCTCACCGACCCAGCGGGAGGGAAGCACAGATACGCAGTATTTT	CASSPTQREGSTDTQYF	TRBD2	TRBV18	TRBJ2-3	NA
TGTGCCAGCTCACTGACAGATACGCAGTATTTT	CASSLTDTQYF	NA	TRBV2	TRBJ2-3	few
TGTGCCAGCAGCAATCAAGAAAAACTGTTTTTT	CASSNQEKLFF	NA	TRBV7-2	TRBJ1-4	NA
TGTGCCAGCAGCTTTGGACAGGGGCGGGCAGATACGCAGTATTTT	CASSFGQGRADTQYF	TRBD1	TRBV11-2	TRBJ2-3	NA
TGTGCCAGCAGCTCAAGGGACCCGGACAATGAGCAGTTCTTC	CASSSRDPDNEQFF	NA	TRBV7-9	TRBJ2-1	few
TGTGCCAGCAGCCGACTAGCGGGAGTAGGAGATACGCAGTATTTT	CASSRLAGVGDTQYF	TRBD2	TRBV6-1	TRBJ2-3	NA
TGTGCCAGCAGCTCCACACCCCTGGCCCAGCATTTT	CASSSTPLAQHF	NA	TRBV7-2	TRBJ1-5	NA
TGTGCCAGCAGCTCCCAAGGCCCAACCTACGAGCAGTACTTC	CASSSQGPTYEQYF	NA	TRBV11-3	TRBJ2-7	NA
TGTGCCAGCAGTCAACCGGCGGAGTATGGCTACACCTTC	CASSQPAEYGYTF	NA	TRBV6-6	TRBJ1-2	few
TGTGCCTGGAGTGTCTCCGGGGAGCTGTTTTTT	CAWSVSGELFF	NA	TRBV30	TRBJ2-2	NA
TGCGCCAGCAGCTATGGACTAGCGGGAGGACCAGGCACCGGGGAGCTGTTTTTT	CASSYGLAGGPGTGELFF	TRBD2	TRBV5-1	TRBJ2-2	NA
TGTGCCAGCAGTTACGGTGGTGGGTTTAACCAGCCCCAGCATTTT	CASSYGGGFNQPQHF	NA	TRBV6-5	TRBJ1-5	few
TGTGCCAGCAGTTGGTTGGCGGGAGACAATGAGCAGTTCTTC	CASSWLAGDNEQFF	TRBD2	TRBV6-5	TRBJ2-1	NA
TGTGCCACCAGCAGAGGAAATCTAGAGACCCAGTACTTC	CATSRGNLETQYF	NA	TRBV15	TRBJ2-5	NA
TGTGCCAGCAGCTTAAATGTAGCGGGGGCGCGAGAGACCCAGTACTTC	CASSLNVAGARETQYF	TRBD2	TRBV7-3	TRBJ2-5	NA
TGCAGCGTTCAACGACAGGCCGTCGGGACGCAGTATTTT	CSVQRQAVGTQYF	NA	TRBV29-1	TRBJ2-3	NA
TGTGCCAGCAGTGAAGCGCACGGGATTGAAGATACGCAGTATTTT	CASSEAHGIEDTQYF	NA	TRBV6-1	TRBJ2-3	NA
TGCGCCAGCACACTCGTCAATGAGCAGTTCTTC	CASTLVNEQFF	NA	TRBV5-1	TRBJ2-1	NA
TGTGCCAGCAGGCTGGGGGTGGAGACCCAGTACTTC	CASRLGVETQYF	NA	TRBV2	TRBJ2-5	NA
TGCAGCGTTGACCCTGGAGCAGGGAGTGGCTACACCTTC	CSVDPGAGSGYTF	NA	TRBV29-1	TRBJ1-2	NA
TGTGCCAGCACGGCGGACATCTCCTACGAGCAGTACTTC	CASTADISYEQYF	NA	TRBV2	TRBJ2-7	NA
TGTGCCAGCAGCTTGAGCGGGTCGACCTACGAGCAGTACTTC	CASSLSGSTYEQYF	NA	TRBV7-3	TRBJ2-7	NA
TGCGCCAGCAGCCATGACCCCACTGAAGCTTTCTTT	CASSHDPTEAFF	NA	TRBV5-1	TRBJ1-1	NA
TGCGCCAGCAGCTCTCAAGAGACCCAGTACTTC	CASSSQETQYF	NA	TRBV5-1	TRBJ2-5	NA
TGTGCCAGCAGCCTATCGGGCAGGTATGAGCAGTACTTC	CASSLSGRYEQYF	NA	TRBV7-3	TRBJ2-7	NA
TGTGCCTGGAGGGGAGGGCCGAACACTGAAGCTTTCTTT	CAWRGGPNTEAFF	NA	TRBV30	TRBJ1-1	NA
TGTGCCAGCAGTGAGCGAGGGAATCAGCCCCAGCATTTT	CASSERGNQPQHF	NA	TRBV2	TRBJ1-5	NA
TGCAGCGGATTTGGAGGGCAGGGTGAGCAGTTCTTC	CSGFGGQGEQFF	NA	TRBV29-1	TRBJ2-1	few
TGTGCCAGCAGCTTAGCCGGGTCGGGGGGACAAGAGACCCAGTACTTC	CASSLAGSGGQETQYF	TRBD2	TRBV7-9	TRBJ2-5	NA
TGTGCCAGCAGCCAAGAAGGGGCCAGCTCCTACGAGCAGTACTTC	CASSQEGASSYEQYF	NA	TRBV4-2	TRBJ2-7	NA
TGTGCCAGCAGCCAAGCGGGAGTACTCTCCTACGAGCAGTACTTC	CASSQAGVLSYEQYF	TRBD2	TRBV5-4	TRBJ2-7	NA
TGCGCCAGCAGCCAAGCGGGACTGGGATGGCACTTC	CASSQAGLGWHF	NA	TRBV4-1	TRBJ2-5	NA
TGCAGCGTAGGACAAGACCAAGAGACCCAGTACTTC	CSVGQDQETQYF	NA	TRBV29-1	TRBJ2-5	NA
TGCGCCAGCAGCGGAGGGGCCCCACGGGGTGAGCAGTTCTTC	CASSGGAPRGEQFF	NA	TRBV5-1	TRBJ2-1	NA
TGCGCCAGCAGCTTGAGGGCGGATGGCTACACCTTC	CASSLRADGYTF	NA	TRBV5-1	TRBJ1-2	NA